This TCR beta chain is drawn from a study of cytomegalovirus exposure and HLA in healthy donors. The donors formed part of the approximately 110-subject validation cohort, distinct from the approximately 670-subject first cohort. TCRdb's copy holds only in-frame clones and misses some; the assay was immunoSEQ multiplex PCR. This table holds about 110,000 clones, 88% found once. Material for sequencing was PBMCs. The clonotype was recovered from a young woman in good health and CMV-seropositive.

CDR3 coding DNA: TGTGCCAGCAGCATTCTAGCGGGGGGGTACCAAGAGACCCAGTACTTC. As protein: CASSILAGGYQETQYF. The chain uses TRBV7-9 and TRBJ2-5; the match to TRBD2 covers 12 bases. Trimming removed 5 bases from V and 0 bases from J; junction bases left unmatched: 4. Germline V gene sequence: CDR1 SEHNR, CDR2 FQNEAQ (reference sequence). CDR3 length: 16 residues.